These 20 T cell receptor beta chains originate from one sample sequenced in a study of blood T cell repertoires in COVID-19. Only in-frame clones appear in the TCRdb table, and some are missing; sequencing was by immunoSEQ multiplex PCR. The sample has just over 250,000 clones, roughly 80% seen once; the top ten hold under 5%. The sample consisted of PBMCs or T cells enriched from blood (not recorded which). These receptors originate from a man under 40 with acute COVID-19.

CDR3 nucleotides: TGTGCCAGCAGTTCGAGACAGGGAAGGACTGAAGCTTTCTTT. Its translation is CASSSRQGRTEAFF. The rearrangement links TRBV6-5 to TRBJ1-1, with 7 bases lining up with TRBD1. Germline loops: CDR1 MNHEY, CDR2 SVGAGI. There are 14 residues in the CDR3. The trim removed 4 bases at V and 5 bases at J, leaving 7 bases unmatched.

This chain links TRBV6-2 or TRBV6-3 with TRBJ1-5, with 10 bases identical to TRBD1. The CDR3 totals 17 residues. The germline CDR1 and CDR2 sequences are MNHEY and SVGEGT. The V segment lost 6 bases and the J segment 0 bases; nucleotides outside the gene matches: 8. This chain's CDR3 is CASSPGTGAVSNQPQHF. The CDR3 region has the DNA TGTGCCAGCAGCCCCGGGACAGGGGCTGTTAGCAATCAGCCCCAGCATTTT.

The chain has TRBV10-2 and TRBJ1-1; D is uncertain. CDR1 and CDR2 (germline): WSHSY, SAAADI. V was clipped by 1 base and J by 3 bases, with 9 bases between them. This CDR3 spans 14 amino acids. The CDR3 sequence: CASSEFSRDTEAFF. DNA of the CDR3: TGCGCCAGCAGTGAGTTCTCGAGGGACACTGAAGCTTTCTTT.

This rearrangement joins TRBV30 to TRBJ1-6; 7 bases align to TRBD1. V lost 1 base and J lost 7; bases outside the gene matches: 7. Germline CDR1 reads GTSNPN; CDR2 reads SVGIG (reference sequence). The CDR3 is 15 amino acids. CDR3 loop: CAWSADREVNSPLHF. As DNA, the CDR3 is TGTGCCTGGAGTGCTGACAGGGAGGTGAATTCACCCCTCCACTTT.

The V call is TRBV3-1 (or the pseudogene TRBV3-2), the J call TRBJ1-1; 8 bases map to TRBD1. Germline trimming cut 6 bases from V and 5 bases from J; bases unmatched to any gene: 20. Germline V gene sequence: CDR1 LGHDT, CDR2 YNNKEL (reference sequence). CDR3 length: 18 residues. Written as DNA, the CDR3 is TGTGCCAGCAGTGGCCGCCGTTCTGGCAGGGGGCCGGGTACTGAAGCTTTCTTT. Translated: CASSGRRSGRGPGTEAFF.

The chain links TRBV2 to TRBJ1-5; D gene ambiguous. Trimming pared 2 bases from V and 2 bases from J, leaving 13 bases between. The CDR3 runs to 16 residues. From germline, CDR1 is SNHLY and CDR2 FYNNEI. CDR3 protein: CASSESLRGGNQPQHF. Here the CDR3 DNA reads TGTGCCAGCAGTGAAAGTTTACGCGGGGGCAATCAGCCCCAGCATTTT.

The chain recombines TRBV9 with TRBJ2-5; D possibly corresponds to TRBD2 (5 bases). The CDR3 length is 13 residues. With 5 bases removed from V and 7 bases from J, the gap between germline ends came to 15 bases. The germline V gene has CDR1 SGDLS and CDR2 YYNGEE. This CDR3 reads CASSRSGVRTQYF. In DNA, the CDR3 is TGTGCCAGCAGTCGGAGCGGCGTCCGGACCCAGTACTTC.

This sequence joins TRBV5-4 and TRBJ2-5, with 14 bases fitting TRBD2. The length of the CDR3 is 14 residues. Germline CDR1 and CDR2: SGHNT and YYREEE (reference sequence). The CDR3 DNA reads as TGTGGTACGGGACTAGCGGGGGTCCAAGAGACCCAGTACTTC. It is translated as CGTGLAGVQETQYF.

This chain connects TRBV7-2 to TRBJ1-5, with D unresolved. The CDR3 loop spans 13 amino acids. V was cut by 4 bases and J by 4 bases, with 8 bases left in between. Germline V gene lookup returns CDR1 SGHTA and CDR2 FQGNSA. CDR3 amino acids: CASSSARNQPQHF. In DNA, the CDR3 is TGTGCCAGCAGCTCGGCTAGAAATCAGCCCCAGCATTTT.

This chain joins TRBV5-4 and TRBJ2-1; possible D gene TRBD1, 5 bases. CDR3 length: 15 amino acids. Deletions cut 4 bases from V and 1 base from J, with 12 bases between. In germline, CDR1 is SGHNT, CDR2 YYREEE (reference sequence). The CDR3 DNA is TGTGCCAGCAGCCCGGATGGGGCATCCTACAATGAGCAGTTCTTC. Protein sequence: CASSPDGASYNEQFF.

This chain joins TRBV24-1 and TRBJ1-1; a weak D match, TRBD1 (6 bases). Trimming pared 10 bases from V and 2 bases from J, leaving 16 bases between. The V gene's germline CDR1 is KGHDR and CDR2 SFDVKD. The CDR3 spans 14 residues. In DNA, the CDR3 is TGTGCCACAAAATCGGGACACCCCAACACTGAAGCTTTCTTT. Residues: CATKSGHPNTEAFF.

CDR3 sequence (DNA): TGCGCCAGCAGCTCGGCTCCCGGACAGGGTCAGATGTACAATGAGCAGTTCTTC. As protein: CASSSAPGQGQMYNEQFF. The gene calls are TRBV5-1 and TRBJ2-1, with 8 bases lining up with TRBD1. The CDR3 contains 18 residues. Germline-derived CDR1 and CDR2 are SGHRS and YFSETQ. J was trimmed by 4 bases and V by 3 bases; bases with no gene match: 15.

The chain combines TRBV27 with TRBJ2-1; TRBD1 is a possible D gene (6 bases). The CDR3 spans 15 residues. CDR1 and CDR2 (germline): MNHEY, SMNVEV (reference sequence). The ends were cut back, 2 bases at V and 0 bases at J, with 8 bases in the middle. The CDR3 DNA is TGTGCCAGCAGTTTAGACAGGAGCTCCTACAATGAGCAGTTCTTC. It specifies CASSLDRSSYNEQFF.

To note about this clone: Since a much larger clone is just one base distant, this may be a read error. Distinct nucleotide sequences in the sample also encode this CDR3. J is TRBJ2-3 and V is TRBV6-4; weak D call: TRBD2 (6 bases). Trimming took 2 bases from V and 1 from J, leaving 10 bases between them. The germline V gene has CDR1 MRHNA and CDR2 SNTAGT. The length of the CDR3 is 15 residues. The CDR3 here is CASSDGTGGTDTQYF. The CDR3 DNA follows: TGTGCCAGCAGTGACGGGACGGGGGGCACAGATACGCAGTATTTT.

This chain joins TRBV6-6 and TRBJ2-2, with 7 positions matching TRBD1. The J segment lost 3 bases and the V segment lost 5 bases, leaving 12 bases of the junction unmatched. The CDR3 runs 17 residues. CDR1 is MNHNY and CDR2 is SVGAGI in the germline V gene (reference sequence). CDR3 sequence reads: CASSPTRQGRDTGELFF. The CDR3, as DNA: TGTGCCAGCAGTCCAACCCGACAGGGAAGGGACACCGGGGAGCTGTTTTTT.

This rearrangement joins TRBV29-1 to TRBJ1-2; TRBD1 agrees at 7 bases. Germline V gene data show CDR1 as SQVTM and CDR2 as ANQGSEA. The CDR3 is made up of 12 amino acids. V gave up 5 bases and J gave up 5 bases; unmatched junction bases: 5. CDR3 in DNA: TGCAGCGTTCGATTGACAGGGTATGGCTACACCTTC. It encodes CSVRLTGYGYTF.

About this clone: Other DNA sequences from this sample encode an identical CDR3 as well. Here the CDR3 DNA reads TGTGCCAGCAGCGTTACAGGGGATACCGGGGAGCTGTTTTTT. Translating gives CASSVTGDTGELFF. This chain connects TRBV9 to TRBJ2-2; 7 nucleotides line up with TRBD1. CDR1 SGDLS and CDR2 YYNGEE come from the germline V gene. CDR3 length: 14 amino acids. After removal of 2 bases from V and 5 bases from J, the junction contained 3 bases not matched to a gene.

The chain is built from TRBV6-6 and TRBJ1-6; D not certain. Germline V gives CDR1 MNHNY, CDR2 SVGAGI (reference sequence). Trimming stripped 6 bases from V and 6 bases from J, with 12 bases between. The length of the CDR3 is 14 residues. CDR3 loop: CASSGGIINSPLHF. The CDR3 DNA is TGTGCCAGCAGCGGAGGGATAATTAATTCACCCCTCCACTTT.

This clone was seen just once. The CDR3 reads CSVRISGGELFF. The CDR3 nucleotides read TGCAGCGTGAGGATTAGCGGAGGGGAGCTGTTTTTT. The J gene is TRBJ2-2, the V gene TRBV29-1, with D maybe TRBD2 (6 bases). V was cut by 6 bases and J by 8 bases, with 13 bases left in between. CDR1 SQVTM and CDR2 ANQGSEA come from the germline V gene. This CDR3 contains 12 residues.

The CDR3 here is CASSLQGQGRRGELFF. CDR3 DNA sequence: TGTGCCAGCAGCTTACAGGGACAGGGCCGACGCGGGGAGCTGTTTTTT. The chain has TRBV11-2 and TRBJ2-2; 9 bases are shared with TRBD1. CDR3 length: 16 residues. The V and J ends lost 2 bases and 7 bases, in that order; junction bases with no gene match: 8. Germline values: CDR1 SGHAT, CDR2 FQNNGV.